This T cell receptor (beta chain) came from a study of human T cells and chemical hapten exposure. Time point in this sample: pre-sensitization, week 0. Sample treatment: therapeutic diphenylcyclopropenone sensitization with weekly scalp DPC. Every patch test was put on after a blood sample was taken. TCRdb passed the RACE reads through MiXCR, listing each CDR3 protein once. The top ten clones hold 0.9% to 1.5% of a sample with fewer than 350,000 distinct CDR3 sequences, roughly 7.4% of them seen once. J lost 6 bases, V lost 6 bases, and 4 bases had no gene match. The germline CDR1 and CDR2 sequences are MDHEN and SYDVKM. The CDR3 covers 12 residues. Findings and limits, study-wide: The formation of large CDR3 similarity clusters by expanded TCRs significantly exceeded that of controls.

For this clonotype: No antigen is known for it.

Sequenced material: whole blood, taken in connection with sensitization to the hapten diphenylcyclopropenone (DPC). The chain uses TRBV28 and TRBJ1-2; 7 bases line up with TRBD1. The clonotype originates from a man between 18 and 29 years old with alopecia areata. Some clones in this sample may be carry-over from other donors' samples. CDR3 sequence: CASRGTVDGYTF. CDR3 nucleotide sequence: TGTGCCAGCAGGGGGACAGTGGATGGCTACACCTTC.